The clone carrying this T cell receptor (beta chain) was seen a few times. What it binds is not known. Nominally healthy donors provided the samples, though records likely missed some immune exposures. This donor has no recorded CMV serostatus. PCR amplification relied on 60 Vbeta primers (plus 13 Jbeta primers). Using immunoSEQ multiplex PCR, the repertoire was profiled, and TCRdb retains in-frame clones only, with some absent. The sample carries tens of thousands of clones, 75% to 85% recorded once. This sample is part of a study of cytomegalovirus exposure and HLA in healthy donors. Study-wide results and limits: CMV antigen specificity was confirmed in vitro for a few CMV-associated chains.

The TCR comes from a human donor in good health. Material for sequencing was PBMCs.

DNA for the CDR3: TGTGCCTGGAATGGGGACAGGGCTGGCTACACCTTC. Translation gives CAWNGDRAGYTF. The chain has TRBV30 and TRBJ1-2, with TRBD1 matching 9 bases. Trimming removed 4 bases from V and 7 bases from J; junction bases left unmatched: 4. The CDR3 spans 12 residues. Per the germline V gene, CDR1 is GTSNPN and CDR2 is SVGIG (reference sequence).